Below, one TCR beta chain is given with its context. CDR3 length equals 14 residues. V lost 4 bases and J lost 2; bases outside the gene matches: 3. From germline, CDR1 is SGHKS and CDR2 YYEKEE (reference sequence). The sample belongs to a study of blood T cell repertoires in COVID-19. The data were produced by immunoSEQ multiplex PCR, yet TCRdb's version contains in-frame clones alone and is incomplete. The sample has a few hundred thousand clones, approximately 85% seen once; the top ten hold about 4.1%. The rearrangement uses TRBV5-5 and TRBJ1-2; 9 bases agree with TRBD1. Sequencing was done on a sample of PBMCs or T cells enriched from blood (not recorded which). This sequence originates from a woman under 40 who had recovered from COVID-19. The CDR3, as DNA: TGTGCCAGCAGCCCGGGACAGGGAAACTATGGCTACACCTTC. Its protein product is CASSPGQGNYGYTF.